The following is a T cell receptor beta chain sequence with its context. Its matching antigen is unknown. The repertoire was sequenced with immunoSEQ multiplex PCR; TCRdb's copy has only in-frame clones and lacks some. The table lists around 150,000 clones, 86% of them singletons. The sample is drawn from a study of cytomegalovirus exposure and HLA in healthy donors. The overall study: The 110 or so validation repertoires were produced on the same platform as the approximately 620 repertoires of the first cohort. This was reported in a later analysis. Findings of the study overall: It was confirmed in vitro that a few of the CMV-associated chains were specific for CMV antigens. Rarity marked most TCR sequences, yet some public TCRs occurred in many donors.

CDR1 SGHKS and CDR2 YYEKEE come from the germline V gene (reference sequence). This CDR3 contains 14 residues. With 0 bases removed from V and 10 bases from J, the gap between germline ends came to 16 bases. The genes are TRBV5-5 and TRBJ1-1; possibly TRBD1 for D (5 bases). The receptor was derived from a woman between 18 and 29 years old in good health and CMV-seronegative. The sequenced material came from PBMCs. CDR3 in amino acids: CASSLVPEGVRAFF. CDR3 in DNA: TGTGCCAGCAGCTTGGTACCCGAAGGGGTGCGAGCTTTCTTT.